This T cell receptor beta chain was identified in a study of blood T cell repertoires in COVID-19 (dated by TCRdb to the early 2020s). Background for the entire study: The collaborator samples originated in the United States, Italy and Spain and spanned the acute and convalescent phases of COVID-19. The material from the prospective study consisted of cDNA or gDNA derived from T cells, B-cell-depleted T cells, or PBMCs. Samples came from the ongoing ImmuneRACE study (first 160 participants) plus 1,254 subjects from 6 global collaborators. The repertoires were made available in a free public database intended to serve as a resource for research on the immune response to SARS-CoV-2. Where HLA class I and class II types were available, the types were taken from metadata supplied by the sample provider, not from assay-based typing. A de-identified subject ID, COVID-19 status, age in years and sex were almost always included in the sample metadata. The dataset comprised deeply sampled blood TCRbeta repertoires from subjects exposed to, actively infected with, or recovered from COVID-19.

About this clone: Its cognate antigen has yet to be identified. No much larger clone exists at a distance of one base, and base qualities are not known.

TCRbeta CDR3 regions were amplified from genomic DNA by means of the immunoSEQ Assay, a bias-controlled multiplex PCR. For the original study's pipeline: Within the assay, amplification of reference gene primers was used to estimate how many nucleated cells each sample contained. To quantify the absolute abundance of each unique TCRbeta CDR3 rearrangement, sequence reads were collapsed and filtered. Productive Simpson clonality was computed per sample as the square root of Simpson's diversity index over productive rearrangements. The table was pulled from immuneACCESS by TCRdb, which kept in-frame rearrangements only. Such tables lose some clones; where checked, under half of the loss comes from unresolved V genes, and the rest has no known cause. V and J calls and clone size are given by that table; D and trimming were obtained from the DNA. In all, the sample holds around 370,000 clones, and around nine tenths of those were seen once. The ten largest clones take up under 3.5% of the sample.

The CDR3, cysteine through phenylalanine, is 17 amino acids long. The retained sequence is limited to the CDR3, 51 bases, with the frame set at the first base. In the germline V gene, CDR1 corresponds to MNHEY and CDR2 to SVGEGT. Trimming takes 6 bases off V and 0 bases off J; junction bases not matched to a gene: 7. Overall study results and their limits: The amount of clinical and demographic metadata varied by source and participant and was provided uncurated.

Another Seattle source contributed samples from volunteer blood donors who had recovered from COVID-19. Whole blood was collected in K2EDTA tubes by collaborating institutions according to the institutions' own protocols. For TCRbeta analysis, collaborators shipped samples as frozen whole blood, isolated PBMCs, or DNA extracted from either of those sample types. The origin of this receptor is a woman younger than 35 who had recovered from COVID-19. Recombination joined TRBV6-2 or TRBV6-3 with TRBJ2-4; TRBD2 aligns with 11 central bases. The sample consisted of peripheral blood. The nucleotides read TGTGCCAGCAGCGGGACTAGCGGCCCGATAGCCAAAAACATTCAGTACTTC. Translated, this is CASSGTSGPIAKNIQYF.